The TCR beta chain under discussion was sequenced for a study of OX40 agonist ivuxolimab in advanced cancers. For the study at large: As their treatment, patients were administered ivuxolimab, an agonistic anti-OX40 (CD134) antibody.

Individuals having autoimmune disease history or systemic immunosuppression were not enrolled. About this clone: Antigen unknown.

Study observations and caveats: Expanded peripheral T-cell antigen specificity went undetermined. On average, CD8+ T cells showed a greater number of expanded clones than CD4+.

The table came from immunoSEQ multiplex PCR; TCRdb's copy has only in-frame clones and leaves some out. The sample holds approximately 37,000 clones; under 85% are singletons and the top ten take roughly 19%. Source: CD4+ or CD8+ T cells sorted from blood, taken in a trial of the OX40 agonist ivuxolimab. The TCR comes from an adult with an advanced solid tumor such as melanoma, head and neck, liver or kidney cancer.

The CDR3 loop is CASRPTGVLFSPLHF. CDR3 DNA sequence: TGTGCCAGCAGACCTACAGGGGTTCTGTTTTCACCCCTCCACTTT. The chain combines TRBV27 with TRBJ1-6; 7 nucleotides match TRBD1. The germline V gene has CDR1 MNHEY and CDR2 SMNVEV (reference sequence). The V gene end was trimmed by 6 bases and the J gene end by 9 bases; junction bases not matched to a gene: 11. The length of the CDR3 is 15 residues.